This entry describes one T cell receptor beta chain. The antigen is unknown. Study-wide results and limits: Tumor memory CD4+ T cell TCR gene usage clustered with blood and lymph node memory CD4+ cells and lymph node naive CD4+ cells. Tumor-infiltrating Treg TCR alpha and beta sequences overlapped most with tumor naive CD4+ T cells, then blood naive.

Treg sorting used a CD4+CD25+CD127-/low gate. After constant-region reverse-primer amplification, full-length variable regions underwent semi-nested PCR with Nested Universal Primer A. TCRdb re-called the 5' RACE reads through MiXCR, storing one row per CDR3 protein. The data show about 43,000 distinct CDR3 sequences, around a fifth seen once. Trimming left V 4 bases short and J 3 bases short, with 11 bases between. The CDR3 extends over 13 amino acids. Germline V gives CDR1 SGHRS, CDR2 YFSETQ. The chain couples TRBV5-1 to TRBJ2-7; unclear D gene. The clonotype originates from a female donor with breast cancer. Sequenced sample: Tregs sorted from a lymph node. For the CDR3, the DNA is TGCGCCAGCAGCCTTGCAGACCTCTACGAGCAGTACTTC. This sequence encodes CASSLADLYEQYF.